The rows below give T cell receptor beta chains drawn from one sample of a study of blood T cell repertoires in COVID-19. This table comes from immunoSEQ multiplex PCR, and its TCRdb copy is limited to in-frame clones, with some not included. The profile covers roughly 240,000 clones, with about 83% appearing a single time and roughly 1.9% taken by the ten largest. The sequenced material came from PBMCs or T cells enriched from blood (not recorded which). The receptor set was obtained from a woman between 45 and 60 years old who had recovered from COVID-19. CDR3s include the opening cysteine and the closing phenylalanine or tryptophan. Each record gives: CDR3 protein, CDR3 DNA, clone size, D gene, J gene, V gene. D genes are given only for firm matches. Size is stated for part of the rows, as once, few or many counts, or as a class when the clone is expanded.

CATKTGGGYGYTF	TGTGCCACCAAGACAGGGGGAGGCTATGGCTACACCTTC	once	TRBD1	TRBJ1-2	TRBV27
CATSRPGGDTQYF	TGTGCCACCAGCAGACCCGGGGGAGATACGCAGTATTTT	-	-	TRBJ2-3	TRBV15
CASRGKFYGYTF	TGTGCCAGCCGAGGGAAATTCTATGGCTACACCTTC	-	-	TRBJ1-2	TRBV19
CASSITQATGQETQYF	TGTGCCAGTAGTATAACACAGGCAACCGGCCAAGAGACCCAGTACTTC	few	-	TRBJ2-5	TRBV19
CASSPTVWSLGYEQYF	TGTGCCAGCAGTCCCACGGTGTGGAGTCTGGGCTACGAGCAGTACTTC	-	-	TRBJ2-7	TRBV28
CASSLAANTEAFF	TGTGCCAGCAGTCTAGCGGCGAACACTGAAGCTTTCTTT	-	-	TRBJ1-1	TRBV27
CASSLGGPHNEQFF	TGTGCCAGCAGTTTAGGCGGTCCCCACAATGAGCAGTTCTTC	once	-	TRBJ2-1	TRBV27
CSGSSGVADTQYF	TGCAGCGGTTCTAGCGGGGTAGCAGATACGCAGTATTTT	once	TRBD2	TRBJ2-3	TRBV29-1
CASSPFPGQGSGNYGYTF	TGTGCCAGCTCACCCTTCCCGGGACAGGGAAGTGGTAACTATGGCTACACCTTC	-	TRBD1	TRBJ1-2	TRBV18
CSASRASGRAGELFF	TGCAGTGCTAGTAGGGCTAGCGGGAGGGCCGGGGAGCTGTTTTTT	once	TRBD2	TRBJ2-2	TRBV20-1
CASSLANREAFF	TGTGCCAGCAGCTTGGCAAACAGGGAAGCTTTCTTT	-	-	TRBJ1-1	TRBV5-5
CASSQGIYNEQFF	TGTGCCAGCAGCCAAGGTATCTACAATGAGCAGTTCTTC	-	-	TRBJ2-1	TRBV3-1/TRBV3-2
CASSLSGQGPIKQYF	TGTGCCAGCAGTTTATCAGGACAGGGGCCTATCAAGCAGTACTTC	once	TRBD1	TRBJ2-7	TRBV27
CASRAGRGAEAFF	TGTGCCAGCAGAGCAGGGAGGGGGGCTGAAGCTTTCTTT	-	-	TRBJ1-1	TRBV2
CASSLEYAVDNEQFF	TGCGCCAGCAGCTTGGAATACGCGGTCGACAATGAGCAGTTCTTC	-	-	TRBJ2-1	TRBV5-1
CASSSDRVEAFF	TGCGCCAGCAGTTCGGACAGGGTTGAAGCTTTCTTT	-	TRBD1	TRBJ1-1	TRBV5-1
CAWNGQSLYNSPLHF	TGTGCCTGGAACGGACAGAGTTTGTATAATTCACCCCTCCACTTT	-	-	TRBJ1-6	TRBV30
CASSPDKDNSPLHF	TGTGCCAGCTCACCGGACAAAGATAATTCACCCCTCCACTTT	-	-	TRBJ1-6	TRBV18
CASSLQSTDTQYF	TGTGCCAGCAGCCTACAGAGCACAGATACGCAGTATTTT	-	-	TRBJ2-3	TRBV16
CASSHQARGLGGGYTF	TGTGCCAGCAGCCACCAAGCTCGGGGCCTAGGAGGGGGCTACACCTTC	-	-	TRBJ1-2	TRBV3-1/TRBV3-2
CASSSGGINEKLFF	TGTGCCAGCAGTTCCGGAGGAATCAATGAAAAACTGTTTTTT	once	-	TRBJ1-4	TRBV6-2/TRBV6-3
CASSLSSSYNEQFF	TGTGCCAGCAGCTTATCTTCGAGCTACAATGAGCAGTTCTTC	-	-	TRBJ2-1	TRBV7-2